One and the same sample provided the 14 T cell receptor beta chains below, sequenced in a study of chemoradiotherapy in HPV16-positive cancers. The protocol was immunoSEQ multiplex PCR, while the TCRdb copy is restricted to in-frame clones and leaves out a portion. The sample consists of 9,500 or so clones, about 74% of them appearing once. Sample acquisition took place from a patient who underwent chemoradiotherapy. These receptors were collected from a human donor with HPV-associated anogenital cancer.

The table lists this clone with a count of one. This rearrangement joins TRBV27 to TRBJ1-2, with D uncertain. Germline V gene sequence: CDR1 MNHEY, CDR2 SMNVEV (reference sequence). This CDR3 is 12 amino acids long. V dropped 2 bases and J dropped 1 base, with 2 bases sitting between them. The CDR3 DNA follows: TGTGCCAGCAGTTTAGTTAACTATGGCTACACCTTC. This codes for CASSLVNYGYTF.

The CDR3 DNA reads as TGTGCCAGCAGCCCCTGGGGACCAGGGGGCAATGAGCAGTTCTTC. As protein: CASSPWGPGGNEQFF. This chain joins TRBV7-3 and TRBJ2-1; TRBD1 matches 7 bases. Germline V gives CDR1 SGHTA, CDR2 FQGTGA. J gave up 6 bases and V 5 bases, and 10 bases lay outside the gene matches. This CDR3 is 15 amino acids long.

As DNA, the CDR3 is TGCGCCAGCAGCCAAGCGTATCGGGAGCTTAAAGATTCCAAAAACATTCAGTACTTC. Protein sequence: CASSQAYRELKDSKNIQYF. The chain employs TRBV4-1 and TRBJ2-4; weak D call: TRBD2 (6 bases). The V end lost 1 base, the J end lost 2 bases, and 21 bases lay between the germline ends. CDR1 and CDR2 from the germline V gene are MGHRA and YSYEKL. The CDR3 contains 19 residues.

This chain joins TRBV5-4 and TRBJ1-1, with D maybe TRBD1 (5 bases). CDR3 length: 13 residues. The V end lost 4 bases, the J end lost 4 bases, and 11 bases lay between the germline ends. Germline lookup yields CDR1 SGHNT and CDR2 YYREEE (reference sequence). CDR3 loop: CASSQQVSTEAFF. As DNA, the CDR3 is TGTGCCAGCAGCCAACAGGTGAGCACTGAAGCTTTCTTT.

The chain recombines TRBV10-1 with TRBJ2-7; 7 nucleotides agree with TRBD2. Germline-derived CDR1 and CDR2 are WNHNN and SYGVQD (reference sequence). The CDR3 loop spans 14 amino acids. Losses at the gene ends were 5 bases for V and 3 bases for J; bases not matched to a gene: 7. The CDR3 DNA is TGCGCCAGCAGTACGACTAGCCGGAGCTACGAGCAGTACTTC. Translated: CASSTTSRSYEQYF.

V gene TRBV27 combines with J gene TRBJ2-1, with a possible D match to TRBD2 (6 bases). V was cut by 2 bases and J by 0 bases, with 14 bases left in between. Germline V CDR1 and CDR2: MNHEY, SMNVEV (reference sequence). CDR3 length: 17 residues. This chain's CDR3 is CASSLVSGRSSYNEQFF. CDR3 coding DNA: TGTGCCAGCAGTTTAGTTAGCGGCAGAAGCTCCTACAATGAGCAGTTCTTC.

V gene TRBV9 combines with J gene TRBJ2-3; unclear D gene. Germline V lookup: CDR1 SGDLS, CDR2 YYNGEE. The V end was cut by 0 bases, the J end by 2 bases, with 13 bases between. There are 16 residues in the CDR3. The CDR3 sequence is CASSVGSSLFTDTQYF. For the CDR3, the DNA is TGTGCCAGCAGCGTAGGTAGCTCCCTTTTCACAGATACGCAGTATTTT.

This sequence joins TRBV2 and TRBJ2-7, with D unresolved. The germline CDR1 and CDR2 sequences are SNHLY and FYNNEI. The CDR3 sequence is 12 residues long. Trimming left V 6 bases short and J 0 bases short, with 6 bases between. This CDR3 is CASRISSYEQYF. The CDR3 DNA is TGTGCCAGCAGAATCAGCTCCTACGAGCAGTACTTC.

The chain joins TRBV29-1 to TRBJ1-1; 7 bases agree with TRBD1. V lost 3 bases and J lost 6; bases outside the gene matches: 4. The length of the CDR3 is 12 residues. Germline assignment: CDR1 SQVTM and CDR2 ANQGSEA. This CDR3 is CSVDRQGSEAFF. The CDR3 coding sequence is TGCAGCGTTGACAGACAGGGATCTGAAGCTTTCTTT.

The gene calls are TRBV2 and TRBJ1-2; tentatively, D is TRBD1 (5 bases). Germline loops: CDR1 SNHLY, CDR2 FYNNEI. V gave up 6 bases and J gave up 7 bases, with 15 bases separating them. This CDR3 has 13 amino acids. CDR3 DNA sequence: TGTGCCAGCAGCTCCGGGACCTCGTCTGGCTACACCTTC. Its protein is CASSSGTSSGYTF.

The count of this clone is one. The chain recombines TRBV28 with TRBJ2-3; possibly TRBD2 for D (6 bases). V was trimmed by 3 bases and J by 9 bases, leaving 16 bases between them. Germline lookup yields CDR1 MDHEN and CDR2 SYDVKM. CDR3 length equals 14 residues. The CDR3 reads CASSFPAGPGTQYF. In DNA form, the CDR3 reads TGTGCCAGCAGTTTTCCGGCGGGACCGGGGACGCAGTATTTT.

This chain's CDR3 is CAISESGRTNTEAFF. As DNA, the CDR3 is TGTGCCATCAGTGAGTCTGGGAGAACTAACACTGAAGCTTTCTTT. V gene TRBV10-3 combines with J gene TRBJ1-1; D remains ambiguous. This CDR3 is 15 amino acids long. The V end lost 0 bases, the J end lost 2 bases, and 10 bases lay between the germline ends. Germline V gene data show CDR1 as ENHRY and CDR2 as SYGVKD.

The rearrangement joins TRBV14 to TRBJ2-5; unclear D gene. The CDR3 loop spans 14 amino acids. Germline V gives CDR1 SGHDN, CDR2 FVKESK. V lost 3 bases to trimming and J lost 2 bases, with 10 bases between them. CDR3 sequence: CASSQVASQETQYF. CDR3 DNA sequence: TGTGCCAGCAGCCAGGTCGCTAGTCAAGAGACCCAGTACTTC. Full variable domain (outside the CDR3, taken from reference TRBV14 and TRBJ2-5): EAGVTQFPSHSVIEKGQTVTLRCDPISGHDNLYWYRRVMGKEIKFLLHFVKESKQDESGMPNNRFLAERTGGTYSTLKVQPAELEDSGVYFCASSQVASQETQYFGPGTRLLVL.

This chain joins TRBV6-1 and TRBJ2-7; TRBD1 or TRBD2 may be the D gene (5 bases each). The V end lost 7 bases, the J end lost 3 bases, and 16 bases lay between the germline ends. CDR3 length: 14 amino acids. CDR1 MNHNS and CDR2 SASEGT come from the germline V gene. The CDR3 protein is CASTRDLMGYEQYF. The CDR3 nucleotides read TGTGCCAGCACCCGGGACCTAATGGGCTACGAGCAGTACTTC.